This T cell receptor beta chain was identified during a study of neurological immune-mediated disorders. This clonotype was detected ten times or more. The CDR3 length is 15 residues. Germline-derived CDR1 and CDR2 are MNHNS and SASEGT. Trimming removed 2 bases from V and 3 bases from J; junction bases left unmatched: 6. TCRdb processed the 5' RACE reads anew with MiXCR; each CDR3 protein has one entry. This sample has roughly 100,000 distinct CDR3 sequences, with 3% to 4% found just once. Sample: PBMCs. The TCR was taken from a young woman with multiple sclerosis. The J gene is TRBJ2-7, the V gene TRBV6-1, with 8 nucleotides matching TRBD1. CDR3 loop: CASSEILGQGYEQYF. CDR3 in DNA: TGTGCCAGCAGTGAAATATTAGGACAGGGCTACGAGCAGTACTTC.